This T cell receptor (beta chain) was observed in a study of T cells in Graves' hyperthyroidism and ophthalmopathy. Study results and limitations: Most thyroid-expanded clonotypes above 0.001 were also found in blood. Median prediction lead before ophthalmopathy onset was roughly 6 months with the model.

Many counts were recorded for this clonotype. Its target is unknown. V lost 6 bases and J 4 bases, leaving 21 bases between the germline ends. The CDR3 sequence is 16 residues long. Germline CDR1 is MNHNS and CDR2 is SASEGT. RNA transcripts served as the template for amplifying TCR beta CDR3 regions. In the first-round RT-PCR of the TCR CDR3, the HTBI primer set was used. MiXCR, run by TCRdb on the multiplex PCR reads, gives a single entry per CDR3 protein. The repertoire has about 610,000 distinct CDR3 sequences, about 16% of them found once; the top ten carry about 3.5%. The clonotype originates from a woman in her thirties or forties with Graves' ophthalmopathy. The rearrangement uses TRBV6-1 and TRBJ1-1, with no clear D. Sequenced input: blood. The CDR3 sequence: CASSPLEGWFGTEAFF. The CDR3 nucleotides read TGTGCCAGCAGCCCCCTGGAGGGCTGGTTTGGCACTGAAGCTTTCTTT.